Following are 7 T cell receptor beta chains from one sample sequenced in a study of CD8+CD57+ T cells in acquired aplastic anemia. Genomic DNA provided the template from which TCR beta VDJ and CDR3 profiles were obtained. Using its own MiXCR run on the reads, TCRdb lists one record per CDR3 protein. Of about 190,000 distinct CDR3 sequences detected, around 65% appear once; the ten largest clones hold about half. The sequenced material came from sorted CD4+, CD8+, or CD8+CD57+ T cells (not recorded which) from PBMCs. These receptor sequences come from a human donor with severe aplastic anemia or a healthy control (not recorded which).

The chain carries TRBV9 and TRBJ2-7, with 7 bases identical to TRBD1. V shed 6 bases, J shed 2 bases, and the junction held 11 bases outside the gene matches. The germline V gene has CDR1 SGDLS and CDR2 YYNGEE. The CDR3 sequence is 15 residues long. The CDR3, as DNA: TGTGCCAGCACCCTAGGACAGGATCTCACCTACGAGCAGTACTTC. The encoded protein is CASTLGQDLTYEQYF.

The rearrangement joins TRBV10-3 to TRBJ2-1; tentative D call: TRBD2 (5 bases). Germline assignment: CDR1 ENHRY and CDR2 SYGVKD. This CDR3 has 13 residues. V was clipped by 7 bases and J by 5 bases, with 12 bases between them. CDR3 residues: CAIKRTLNNEQFF. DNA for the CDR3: TGTGCCATCAAGCGGACCCTGAACAATGAGCAGTTCTTC.

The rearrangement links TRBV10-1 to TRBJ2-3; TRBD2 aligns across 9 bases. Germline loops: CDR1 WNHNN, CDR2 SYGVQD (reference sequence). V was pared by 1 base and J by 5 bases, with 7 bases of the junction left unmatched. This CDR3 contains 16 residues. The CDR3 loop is CASSECSSGDIDTQYF. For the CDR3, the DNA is TGCGCCAGCAGTGAGTGCTCTAGCGGGGACATAGATACGCAGTATTTT.

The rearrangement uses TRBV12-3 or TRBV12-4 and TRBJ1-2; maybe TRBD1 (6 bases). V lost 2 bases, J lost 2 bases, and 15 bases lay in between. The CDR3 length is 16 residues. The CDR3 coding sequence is TGTGCCAGCAGTTTATACCCCACAGGGTCCAACTATGGCTACACCTTC. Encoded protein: CASSLYPTGSNYGYTF.

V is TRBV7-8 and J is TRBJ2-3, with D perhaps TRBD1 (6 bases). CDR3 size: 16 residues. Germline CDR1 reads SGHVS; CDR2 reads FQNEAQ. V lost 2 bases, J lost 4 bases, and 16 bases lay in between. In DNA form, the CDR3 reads TGTGCCAGCAGCTTAAAGGGGGATATGCTGCCAGATACGCAGTATTTT. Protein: CASSLKGDMLPDTQYF. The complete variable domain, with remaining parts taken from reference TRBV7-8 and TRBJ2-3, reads GAGVSQSPRYKVAKRGQDVALRCDPISGHVSLFWYQQALGQGPEFLTYFQNEAQLDKSGLPSDRFFAERPEGSVSTLKIQRTQQEDSAVYLCASSLKGDMLPDTQYFGPGTRLTVL.

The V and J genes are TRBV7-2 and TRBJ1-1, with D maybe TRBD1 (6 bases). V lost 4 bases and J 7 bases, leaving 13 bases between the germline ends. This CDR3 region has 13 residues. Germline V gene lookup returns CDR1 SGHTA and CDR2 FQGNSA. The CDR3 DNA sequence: TGTGCCAGCAGCTCAGGGACATTTAATGAAGCTTTCTTT. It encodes CASSSGTFNEAFF. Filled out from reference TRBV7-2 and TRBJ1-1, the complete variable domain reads GAGVSQSPSNKVTEKGKDVELRCDPISGHTALYWYRQSLGQGLEFLIYFQGNSAPDKSGLPSDRFSAERTGGSVSTLTIQRTQQEDSAVYLCASSSGTFNEAFFGQGTRLTVV.

In DNA form, the CDR3 reads TGTGCCACCAGCAGAGATTTTAGCGGGAACACAGATACGCAGTATTTT. As protein: CATSRDFSGNTDTQYF. The chain uses TRBV15 and TRBJ2-3, with 8 positions matching TRBD2. Looked up from germline, CDR1 is LNHNV and CDR2 is YYDKDF (reference sequence). This CDR3 is 16 amino acids long. The ends lost 0 bases at V and 2 bases at J; junction bases unmatched: 4. Based on the CDR3 plus reference TRBV15 and TRBJ2-3, the full variable domain is DAMVIQNPRYQVTQFGKPVTLSCSQTLNHNVMYWYQQKSSQAPKLLFHYYDKDFNNEADTPDNFQSRRPNTSFCFLDIRSPGLGDTAMYLCATSRDFSGNTDTQYFGPGTRLTVL.